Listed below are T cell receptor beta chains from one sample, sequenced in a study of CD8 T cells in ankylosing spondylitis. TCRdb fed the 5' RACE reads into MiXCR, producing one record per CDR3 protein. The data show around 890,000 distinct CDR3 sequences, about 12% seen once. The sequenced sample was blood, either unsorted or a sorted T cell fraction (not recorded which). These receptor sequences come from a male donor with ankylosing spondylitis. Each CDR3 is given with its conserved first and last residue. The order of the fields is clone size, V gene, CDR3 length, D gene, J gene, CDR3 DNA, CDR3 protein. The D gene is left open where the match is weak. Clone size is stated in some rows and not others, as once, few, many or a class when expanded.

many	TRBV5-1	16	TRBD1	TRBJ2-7	TGCGCCAGCAGCTACACCCCCGGGACAGGGTACTACGAGCAGTACTTC	CASSYTPGTGYYEQYF
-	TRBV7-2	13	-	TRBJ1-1	TGTGCCAGCAGCTCGGGACCGAGGGCCGAAGCTTTCTTT	CASSSGPRAEAFF
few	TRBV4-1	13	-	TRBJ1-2	TGCGCCAGCAGCCCCGGACACAAGTATGGCTACACCTTC	CASSPGHKYGYTF
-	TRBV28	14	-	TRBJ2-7	TGTGCCAGCAGTGTACAGGGGGGGTCCTACGAGCAGTACTTC	CASSVQGGSYEQYF
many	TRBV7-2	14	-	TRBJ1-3	TGTGCCAGCAGGAACACCAGGGGCGGGAACACCATATATTTT	CASRNTRGGNTIYF
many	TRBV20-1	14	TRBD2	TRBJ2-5	TGCAGTGCTCTAAGCGGGAGCCACCAAGAGACCCAGTACTTC	CSALSGSHQETQYF
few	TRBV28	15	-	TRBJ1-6	TGTGCCAGCAGTTTATGGGGGGATAGGGAGTCACCCCTCCACTTT	CASSLWGDRESPLHF
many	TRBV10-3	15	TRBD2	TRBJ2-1	TGTGCCATCAGCCCGGGACTAGCGGTATACAATGAGCAGTTCTTC	CAISPGLAVYNEQFF
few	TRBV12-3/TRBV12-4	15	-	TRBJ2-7	TGTGCCAGCAGTTTGGGTAGGCCTAGTCAATACGAGCAGTACTTC	CASSLGRPSQYEQYF
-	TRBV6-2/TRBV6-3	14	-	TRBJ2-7	TGTGCCAGCAGTTACGTGGAGCGGCGATACGAGCAGTACTTC	CASSYVERRYEQYF
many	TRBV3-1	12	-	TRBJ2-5	TGTGCCAGCATGGGGCTTCAGGAGACCCAGTACTTC	CASMGLQETQYF
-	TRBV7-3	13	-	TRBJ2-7	TGTGCCAGCAGCTTAACCAGGGAACACGAGCAGTACTTC	CASSLTREHEQYF
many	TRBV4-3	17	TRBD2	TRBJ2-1	TGCGCCAGCAGCCAAGGAGGGAGGGAAATGCGGTACAATGAGCAGTTCTTC	CASSQGGREMRYNEQFF
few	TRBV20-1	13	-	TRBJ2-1	TGCAGTGCTAGAGATACCGTCTCCCATGAGCAGTTCTTC	CSARDTVSHEQFF
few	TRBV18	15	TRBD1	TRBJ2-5	TGTGCCAGCTCACCAACCACAGGGGGGAAGGAGACCCAGTACTTC	CASSPTTGGKETQYF
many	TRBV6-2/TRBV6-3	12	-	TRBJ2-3	TGTGCCAGCAGTTACAGGCGAGATACGCAGTATTTT	CASSYRRDTQYF
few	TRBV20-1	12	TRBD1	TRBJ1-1	TGCAGTCTGACAGGGAGGAACACTGAAGCTTTCTTT	CSLTGRNTEAFF
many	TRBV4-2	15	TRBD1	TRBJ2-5	TGTGCCAGCAGGCTGGGACAGGGTAGGCAAGAGACCCAGTACTTC	CASRLGQGRQETQYF
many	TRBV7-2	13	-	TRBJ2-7	TGTGCCAGCAGCTTAGTTAAGTCCTACGAGCAGTACTTC	CASSLVKSYEQYF
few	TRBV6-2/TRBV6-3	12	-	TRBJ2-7	TGTGCCAGCAGTTATAACAGCCACGAGCAGTACTTC	CASSYNSHEQYF
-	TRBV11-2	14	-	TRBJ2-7	TGTGCCAGCAGCCCAAGACCCGAAAACAACGAGCAGTACTTC	CASSPRPENNEQYF
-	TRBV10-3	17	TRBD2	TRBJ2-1	TGTGCCATCAGTGGTAGTAGCGGGAGCCAAGCCTACAATGAGCAGTTCTTC	CAISGSSGSQAYNEQFF
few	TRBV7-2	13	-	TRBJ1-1	TGTGCCAGCAGTGCCGGGCGACAAACTGAAGCTTTCTTT	CASSAGRQTEAFF
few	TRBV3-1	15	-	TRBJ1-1	TGTGCCAGCAGCCTCCCGGGACTGAGAATTGGTGAAGCTTTCTTT	CASSLPGLRIGEAFF
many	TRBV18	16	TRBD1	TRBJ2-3	TGTGCCAGCTCACCAGTTCAGGGGGCATCGGCAGATACGCAGTATTTT	CASSPVQGASADTQYF
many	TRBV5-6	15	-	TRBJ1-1	TGTGCCAGCAGCTTGCCAGGGAGGAGGAACACTGAAGCTTTCTTT	CASSLPGRRNTEAFF
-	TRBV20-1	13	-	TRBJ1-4	TGCAGTGCTAGCTGGACCCGAGGTGAAAAACTGTTTTTT	CSASWTRGEKLFF
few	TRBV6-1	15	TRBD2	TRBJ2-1	TGTGCCAGCAGAAACCTAGCGGGCTTTGGGGATGAGCAGTTCTTC	CASRNLAGFGDEQFF
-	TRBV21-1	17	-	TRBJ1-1	TGTGCCAGCAGCAAGTTAATGGGACAGGGGAGGAACACTGAAGCTTTCTTT	CASSKLMGQGRNTEAFF
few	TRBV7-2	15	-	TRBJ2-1	TGTGCCAGCAGCCCCGCGGGGACTGCCCCTCGGGAGCAGTTCTTC	CASSPAGTAPREQFF
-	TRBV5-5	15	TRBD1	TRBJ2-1	TGTGCCAGCAGCTTGGAACAGGGGGCTGCCAATGAGCAGTTCTTC	CASSLEQGAANEQFF
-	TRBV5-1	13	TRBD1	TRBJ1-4	TGCGCCAGCAGCTCGACAGGGCCCGAAAAACTGTTTTTT	CASSSTGPEKLFF
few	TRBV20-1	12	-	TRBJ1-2	TGCAGTGCCCCGGGGGGGCGGTATGGCTACACCTTC	CSAPGGRYGYTF
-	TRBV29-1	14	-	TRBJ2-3	TGCAGCGTCCCCGGGACCCTGAGCACAGATACGCAGTATTTT	CSVPGTLSTDTQYF
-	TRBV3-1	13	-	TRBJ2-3	TGTGCCAGCAGCCTACCAAGGGGCAGCACGCAGTATTTT	CASSLPRGSTQYF
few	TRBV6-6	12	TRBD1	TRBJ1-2	TGTGCCAGCATTCAGGGGGCGGGAGGCTACACCTTC	CASIQGAGGYTF
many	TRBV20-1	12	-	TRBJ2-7	TGCAGTGCTAGCCCGGGGCTCTACGAGCAGTACTTC	CSASPGLYEQYF
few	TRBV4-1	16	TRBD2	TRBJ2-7	TGCGCCAGCAGCCTCCGCGGGAGTAGCGGGAGTTACGAGCAGTACTTC	CASSLRGSSGSYEQYF
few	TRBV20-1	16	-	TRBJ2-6	TGCAGTGCCAGACCCGGGACATTCCCCGGGGCCAACGTCCTGACTTTC	CSARPGTFPGANVLTF
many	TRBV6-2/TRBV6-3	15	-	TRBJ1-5	TGTGCCAGCAGTTACGGACCGGCTAACAATCAGCCCCAGCATTTT	CASSYGPANNQPQHF
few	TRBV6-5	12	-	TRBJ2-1	TGTGCCAGCAACAATCTAGGTGGTGAGCAGTTCTTC	CASNNLGGEQFF
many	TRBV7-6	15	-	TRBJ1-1	TGTGCCAGCAGCTTAGTTGAGGGGAGGAACACTGAAGCTTTCTTT	CASSLVEGRNTEAFF
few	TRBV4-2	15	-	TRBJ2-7	TGTGCCAGCAGCCAAGGCGATGATAGCTCCTACGAGCAGTACTTC	CASSQGDDSSYEQYF
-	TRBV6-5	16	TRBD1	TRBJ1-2	TGTGCCAGCAGTTACTATATGACAGGGGGGTACTATGGCTACACCTTC	CASSYYMTGGYYGYTF
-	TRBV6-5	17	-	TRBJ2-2	TGTGCCAGCAGTTACTCCAAAACAGGTTGGAACACCGGGGAGCTGTTTTTT	CASSYSKTGWNTGELFF
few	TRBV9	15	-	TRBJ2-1	TGTGCCAGCAGCGTAGACGGTCCACTTTACAATGAGCAGTTCTTC	CASSVDGPLYNEQFF
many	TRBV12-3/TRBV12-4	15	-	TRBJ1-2	TGTGCCAGCAGTTTACGGGAGACAGACAACTATGGCTACACCTTC	CASSLRETDNYGYTF
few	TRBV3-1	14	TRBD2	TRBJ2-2	TGTGCCAGCAGCCACCTAGCGGGAGGCGGGGAGCTGTTTTTT	CASSHLAGGGELFF
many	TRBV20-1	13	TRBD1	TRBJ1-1	TGCAGTGCTCGCAGGGGGTCCAGTACTGAAGCTTTCTTT	CSARRGSSTEAFF
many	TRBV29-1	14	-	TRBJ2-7	TGCAGCGTTGCTGGCGGGACAGACTCCTACGAGCAGTACTTC	CSVAGGTDSYEQYF